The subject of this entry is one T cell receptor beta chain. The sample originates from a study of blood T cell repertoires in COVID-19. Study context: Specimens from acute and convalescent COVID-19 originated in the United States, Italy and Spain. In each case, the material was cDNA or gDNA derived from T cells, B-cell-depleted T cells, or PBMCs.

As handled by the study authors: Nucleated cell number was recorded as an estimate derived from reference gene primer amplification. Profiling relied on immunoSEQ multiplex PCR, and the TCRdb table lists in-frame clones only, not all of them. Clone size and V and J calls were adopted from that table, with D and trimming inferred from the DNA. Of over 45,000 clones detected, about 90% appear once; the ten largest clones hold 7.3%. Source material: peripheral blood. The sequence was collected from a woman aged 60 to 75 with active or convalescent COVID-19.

The CDR3 nucleotides are TGTGCCAGTAGCCGGGGACAGGGGAACTATGGCTACACCTTC. This sequence encodes CASSRGQGNYGYTF. This sequence joins TRBV19 and TRBJ1-2; 10 positions agree with TRBD1. The CDR3 loop spans 14 amino acids. The V segment lost 6 bases and the J segment 2 bases; nucleotides outside the gene matches: 3. Germline CDR1 reads LNHDA; CDR2 reads SQIVND (reference sequence).